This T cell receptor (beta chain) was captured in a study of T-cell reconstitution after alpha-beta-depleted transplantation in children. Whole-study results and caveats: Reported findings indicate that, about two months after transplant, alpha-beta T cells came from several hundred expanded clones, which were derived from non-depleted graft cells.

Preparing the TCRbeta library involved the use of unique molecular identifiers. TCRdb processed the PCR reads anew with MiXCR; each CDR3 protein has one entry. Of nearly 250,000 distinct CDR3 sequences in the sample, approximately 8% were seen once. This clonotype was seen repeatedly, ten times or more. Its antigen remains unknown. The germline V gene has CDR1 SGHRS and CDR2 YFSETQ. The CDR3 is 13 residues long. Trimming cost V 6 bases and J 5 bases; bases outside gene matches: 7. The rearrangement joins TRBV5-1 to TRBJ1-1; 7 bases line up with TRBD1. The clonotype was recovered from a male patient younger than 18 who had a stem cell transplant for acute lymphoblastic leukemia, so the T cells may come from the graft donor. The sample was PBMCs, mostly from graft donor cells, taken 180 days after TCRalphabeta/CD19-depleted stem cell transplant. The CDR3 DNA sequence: TGCGCCAGCAAGGCAGGGGGGAGAACTGAAGCTTTCTTT. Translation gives CASKAGGRTEAFF.